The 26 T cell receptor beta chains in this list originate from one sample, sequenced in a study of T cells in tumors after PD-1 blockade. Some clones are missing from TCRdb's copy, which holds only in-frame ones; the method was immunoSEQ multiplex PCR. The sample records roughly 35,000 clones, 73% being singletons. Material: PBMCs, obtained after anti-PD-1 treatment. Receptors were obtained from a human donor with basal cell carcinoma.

DNA of the CDR3: TGTGCCAGCAGCTTAGTACGGGGCACAGATACGCAGTATTTT. This gives the protein CASSLVRGTDTQYF. This rearrangement joins TRBV11-3 to TRBJ2-3; D is unresolved. Germline lookup yields CDR1 SGHNT and CDR2 YENEEA. V gave up 1 base and J gave up 1 base, with 6 bases separating them. The CDR3 has 14 amino acids.

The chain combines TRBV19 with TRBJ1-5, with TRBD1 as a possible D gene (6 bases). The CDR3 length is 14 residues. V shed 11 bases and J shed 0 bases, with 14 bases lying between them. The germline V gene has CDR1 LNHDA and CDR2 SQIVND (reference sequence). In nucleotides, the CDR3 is TGTGCCGGGAGGGACATTTATAGCAATCAGCCCCAGCATTTT. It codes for CAGRDIYSNQPQHF.

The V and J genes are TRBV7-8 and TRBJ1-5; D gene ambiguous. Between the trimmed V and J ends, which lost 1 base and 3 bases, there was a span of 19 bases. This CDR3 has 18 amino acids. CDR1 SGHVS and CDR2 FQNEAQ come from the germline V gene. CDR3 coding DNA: TGTGCCAGCAGCTTAGTATGGACGATGGACGGGATCAATCAGCCCCAGCATTTT. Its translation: CASSLVWTMDGINQPQHF.

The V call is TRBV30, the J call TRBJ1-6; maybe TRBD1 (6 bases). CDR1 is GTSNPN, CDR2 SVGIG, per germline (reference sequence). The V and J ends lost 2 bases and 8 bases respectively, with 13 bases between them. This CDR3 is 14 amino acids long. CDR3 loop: CAWSFRTAHSPLHF. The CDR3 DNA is TGTGCCTGGAGTTTCCGGACAGCTCATTCACCCCTCCACTTT.

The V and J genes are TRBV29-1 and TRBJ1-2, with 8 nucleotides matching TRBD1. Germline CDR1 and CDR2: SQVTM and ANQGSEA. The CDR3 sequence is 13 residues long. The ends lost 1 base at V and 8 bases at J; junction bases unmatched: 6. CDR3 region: CSVEGTAGGGYTF. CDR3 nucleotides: TGCAGCGTTGAAGGGACTGCAGGGGGCGGCTACACCTTC.

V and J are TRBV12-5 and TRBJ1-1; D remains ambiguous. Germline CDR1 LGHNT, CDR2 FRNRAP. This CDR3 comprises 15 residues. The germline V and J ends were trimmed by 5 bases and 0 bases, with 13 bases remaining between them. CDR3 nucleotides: TGTGCTAGTGGTAACTGGATAGGCATGAACACTGAAGCTTTCTTT. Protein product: CASGNWIGMNTEAFF.

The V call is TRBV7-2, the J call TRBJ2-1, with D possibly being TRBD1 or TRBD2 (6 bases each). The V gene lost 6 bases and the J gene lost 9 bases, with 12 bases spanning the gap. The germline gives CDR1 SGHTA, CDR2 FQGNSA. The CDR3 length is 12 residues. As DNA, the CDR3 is TGTGCCAGCAGAAAACAGGGAGGTGAGCAGTTCTTC. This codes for CASRKQGGEQFF.

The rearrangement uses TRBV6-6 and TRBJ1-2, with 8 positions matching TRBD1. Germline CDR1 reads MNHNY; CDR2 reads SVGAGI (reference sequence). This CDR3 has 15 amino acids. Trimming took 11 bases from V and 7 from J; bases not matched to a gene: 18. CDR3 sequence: CAARTGGRRAFGYTF. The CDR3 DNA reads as TGTGCCGCCCGAACAGGGGGAAGGCGGGCTTTTGGCTACACCTTC.

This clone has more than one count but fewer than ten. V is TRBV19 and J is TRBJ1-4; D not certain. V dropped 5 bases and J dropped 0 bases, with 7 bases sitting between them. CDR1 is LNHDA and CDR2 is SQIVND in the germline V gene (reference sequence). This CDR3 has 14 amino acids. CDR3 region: CASSSGATNEKLFF. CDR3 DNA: TGTGCCAGTAGTTCGGGAGCAACTAATGAAAAACTGTTTTTT.

CDR3 region: CASSLVGTETDTQYF. In DNA, the CDR3 is TGTGCCAGCAGCTTGGTAGGGACAGAGACAGATACGCAGTATTTT. The chain couples TRBV5-5 to TRBJ2-3, with 7 nucleotides matching TRBD1. This CDR3 is built from 15 residues. The V segment lost 0 bases and the J segment 3 bases; nucleotides outside the gene matches: 4. Germline V gene lookup returns CDR1 SGHKS and CDR2 YYEKEE (reference sequence).

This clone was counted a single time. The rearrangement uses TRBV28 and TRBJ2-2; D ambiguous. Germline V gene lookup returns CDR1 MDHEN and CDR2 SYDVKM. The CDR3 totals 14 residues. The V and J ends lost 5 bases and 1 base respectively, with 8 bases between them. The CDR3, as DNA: TGTGCCAGCAGTCCGCACAGGAACACCGGGGAGCTGTTTTTT. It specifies CASSPHRNTGELFF.

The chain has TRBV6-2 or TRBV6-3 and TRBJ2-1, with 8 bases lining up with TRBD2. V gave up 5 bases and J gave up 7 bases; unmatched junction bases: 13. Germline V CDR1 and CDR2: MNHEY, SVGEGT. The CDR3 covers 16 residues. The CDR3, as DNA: TGTGCCAGCAGTCGCTATTCGGGGGGGTCTGTTAATGAGCAGTTCTTC. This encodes CASSRYSGGSVNEQFF.

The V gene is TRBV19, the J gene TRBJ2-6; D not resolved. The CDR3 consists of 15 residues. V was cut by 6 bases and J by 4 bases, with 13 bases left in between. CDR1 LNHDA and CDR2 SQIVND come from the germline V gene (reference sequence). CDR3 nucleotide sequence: TGTGCCAGTAGCCCGGCCCCCCGGGGGGCCAACGTCCTGACTTTC. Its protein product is CASSPAPRGANVLTF.

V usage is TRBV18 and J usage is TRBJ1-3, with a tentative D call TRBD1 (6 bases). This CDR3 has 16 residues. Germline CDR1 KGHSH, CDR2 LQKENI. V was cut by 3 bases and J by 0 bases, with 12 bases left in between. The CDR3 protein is CASSPWGGDSGNTIYF. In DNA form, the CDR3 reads TGTGCCAGCTCACCTTGGGGGGGCGACTCTGGAAACACCATATATTTT.

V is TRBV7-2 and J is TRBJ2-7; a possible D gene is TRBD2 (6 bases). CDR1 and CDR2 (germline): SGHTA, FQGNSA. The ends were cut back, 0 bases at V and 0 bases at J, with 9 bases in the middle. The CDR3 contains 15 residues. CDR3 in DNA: TGTGCCAGCAGCTTAGCGGCGGGGAGCTCCTACGAGCAGTACTTC. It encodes CASSLAAGSSYEQYF.

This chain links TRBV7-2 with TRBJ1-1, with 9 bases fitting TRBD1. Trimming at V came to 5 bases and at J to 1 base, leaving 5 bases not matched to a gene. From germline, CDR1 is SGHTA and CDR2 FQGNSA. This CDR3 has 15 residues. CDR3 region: CASSTQGQGNTEAFF. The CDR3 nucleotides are TGTGCCAGCAGCACACAGGGACAGGGGAACACTGAAGCTTTCTTT. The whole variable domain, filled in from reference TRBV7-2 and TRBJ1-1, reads GAGVSQSPSNKVTEKGKDVELRCDPISGHTALYWYRQSLGQGLEFLIYFQGNSAPDKSGLPSDRFSAERTGGSVSTLTIQRTQQEDSAVYLCASSTQGQGNTEAFFGQGTRLTVV.

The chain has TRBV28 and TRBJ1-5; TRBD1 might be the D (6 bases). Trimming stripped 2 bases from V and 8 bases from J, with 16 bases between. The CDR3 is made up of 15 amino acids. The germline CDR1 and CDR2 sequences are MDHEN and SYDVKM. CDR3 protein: CASSLTGAKGKPQHF. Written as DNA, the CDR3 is TGTGCCAGCAGTTTAACGGGGGCCAAAGGCAAGCCCCAGCATTTT.

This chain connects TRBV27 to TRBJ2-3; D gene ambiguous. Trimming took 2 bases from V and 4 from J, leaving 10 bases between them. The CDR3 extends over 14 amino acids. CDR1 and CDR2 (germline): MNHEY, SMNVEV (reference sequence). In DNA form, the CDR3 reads TGTGCCAGCAGTTTAAGACTCGCCCCAGATACGCAGTATTTT. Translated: CASSLRLAPDTQYF.

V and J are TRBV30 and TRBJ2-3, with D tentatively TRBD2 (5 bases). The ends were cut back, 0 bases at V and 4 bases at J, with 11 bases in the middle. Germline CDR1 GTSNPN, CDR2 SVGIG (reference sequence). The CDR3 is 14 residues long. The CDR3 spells CAWSVRGGSDTQYF. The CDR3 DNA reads TGTGCCTGGAGTGTACGAGGAGGTTCAGATACGCAGTATTTT.

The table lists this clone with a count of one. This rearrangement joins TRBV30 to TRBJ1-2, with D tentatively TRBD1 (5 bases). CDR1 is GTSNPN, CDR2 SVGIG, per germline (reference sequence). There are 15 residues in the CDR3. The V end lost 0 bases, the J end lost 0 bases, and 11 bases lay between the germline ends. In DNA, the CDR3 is TGTGCCTGGAGTGTACGCAGGGAAACTAACTATGGCTACACCTTC. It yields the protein CAWSVRRETNYGYTF.

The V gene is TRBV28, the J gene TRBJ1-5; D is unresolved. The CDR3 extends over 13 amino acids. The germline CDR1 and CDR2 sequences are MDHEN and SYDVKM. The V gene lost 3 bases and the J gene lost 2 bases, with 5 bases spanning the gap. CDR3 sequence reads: CASSFNGNQPQHF. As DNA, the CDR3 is TGTGCCAGCAGTTTCAATGGCAATCAGCCCCAGCATTTT.

CDR3 amino acids: CASSLGGDSLTRANVLTF. The CDR3 DNA sequence: TGTGCCAGCAGCTTGGGGGGGGACAGCCTAACGAGGGCCAACGTCCTGACTTTC. The chain recombines TRBV5-4 with TRBJ2-6, with D perhaps matching TRBD1 (7 bases). Germline CDR1 SGHNT, CDR2 YYREEE (reference sequence). Trimming took 0 bases from V and 5 from J, leaving 18 bases between them. The CDR3 runs 18 residues.

The CDR3 DNA reads TGTGCCAGCAGCCGGGGACGCGTGCCGGGACTAGCGGGGACCAGAGCCTACAATGAGCAGTTCTTC. Residues: CASSRGRVPGLAGTRAYNEQFF. The V gene is TRBV7-8, the J gene TRBJ2-1; 13 positions match TRBD2. The CDR3 length is 22 residues. Per the germline V gene, CDR1 is SGHVS and CDR2 is FQNEAQ. Trimming took 5 bases from V and 2 from J; bases not matched to a gene: 21.

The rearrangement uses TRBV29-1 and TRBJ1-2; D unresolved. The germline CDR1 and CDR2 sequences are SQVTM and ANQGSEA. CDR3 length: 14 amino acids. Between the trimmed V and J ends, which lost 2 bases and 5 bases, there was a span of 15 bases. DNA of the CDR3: TGCAGCGTTGAAAGGGAAGCGGGGATATATGGCTACACCTTC. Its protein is CSVEREAGIYGYTF.

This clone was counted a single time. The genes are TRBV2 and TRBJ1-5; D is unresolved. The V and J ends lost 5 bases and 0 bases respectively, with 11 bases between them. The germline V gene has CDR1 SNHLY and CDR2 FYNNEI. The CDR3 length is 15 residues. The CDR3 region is CASSTVLVSNQPQHF. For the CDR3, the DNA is TGTGCCAGCAGTACCGTACTTGTTAGCAATCAGCCCCAGCATTTT.

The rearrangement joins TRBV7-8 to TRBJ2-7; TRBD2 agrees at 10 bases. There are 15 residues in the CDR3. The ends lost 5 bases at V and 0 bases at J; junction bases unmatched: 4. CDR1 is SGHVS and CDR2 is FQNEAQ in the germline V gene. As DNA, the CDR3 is TGTGCCAGCAGCCGACCTAGCGGGAGCTCCTACGAGCAGTACTTC. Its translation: CASSRPSGSSYEQYF.